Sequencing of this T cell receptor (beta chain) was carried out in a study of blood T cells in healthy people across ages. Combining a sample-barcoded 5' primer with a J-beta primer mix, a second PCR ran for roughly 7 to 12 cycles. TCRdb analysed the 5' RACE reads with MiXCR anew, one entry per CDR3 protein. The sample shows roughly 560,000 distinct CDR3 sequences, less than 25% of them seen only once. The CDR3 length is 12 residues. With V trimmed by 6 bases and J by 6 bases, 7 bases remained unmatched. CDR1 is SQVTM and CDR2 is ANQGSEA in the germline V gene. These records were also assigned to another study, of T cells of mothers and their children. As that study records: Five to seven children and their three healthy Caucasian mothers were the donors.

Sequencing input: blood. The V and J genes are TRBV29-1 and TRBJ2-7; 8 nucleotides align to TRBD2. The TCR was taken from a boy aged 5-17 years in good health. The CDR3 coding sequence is TGCAGCGTGCGAGATGGGACTAGCGAGCAGTACTTC. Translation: CSVRDGTSEQYF.